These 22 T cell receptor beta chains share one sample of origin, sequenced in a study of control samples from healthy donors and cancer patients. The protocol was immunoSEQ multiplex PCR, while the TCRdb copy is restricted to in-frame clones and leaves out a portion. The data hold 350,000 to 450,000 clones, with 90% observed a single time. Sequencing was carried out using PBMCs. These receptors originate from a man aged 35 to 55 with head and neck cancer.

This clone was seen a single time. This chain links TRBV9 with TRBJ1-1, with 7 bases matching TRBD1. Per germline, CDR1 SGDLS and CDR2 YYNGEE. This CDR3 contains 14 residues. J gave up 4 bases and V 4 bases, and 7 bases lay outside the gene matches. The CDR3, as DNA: TGTGCCAGCAGCTTACAGGAGGGGGCCACTGAAGCTTTCTTT. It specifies CASSLQEGATEAFF. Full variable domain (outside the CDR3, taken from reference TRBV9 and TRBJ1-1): DSGVTQTPKHLITATGQRVTLRCSPRSGDLSVYWYQQSLDQGLQFLIQYYNGEERAKGNILERFSAQQFPDLHSELNLSSLELGDSALYFCASSLQEGATEAFFGQGTRLTVV.

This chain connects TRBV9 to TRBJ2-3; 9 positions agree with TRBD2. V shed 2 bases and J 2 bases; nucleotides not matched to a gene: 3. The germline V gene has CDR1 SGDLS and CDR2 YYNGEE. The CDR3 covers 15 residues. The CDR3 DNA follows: TGTGCCAGCAGCGTTCTAGCGGGGTCCACAGATACGCAGTATTTT. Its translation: CASSVLAGSTDTQYF.

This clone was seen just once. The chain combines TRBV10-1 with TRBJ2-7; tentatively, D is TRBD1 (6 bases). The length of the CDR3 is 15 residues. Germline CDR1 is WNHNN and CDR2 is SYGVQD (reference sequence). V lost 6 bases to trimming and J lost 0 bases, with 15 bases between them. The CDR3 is CASSPKQGYSYEQYF. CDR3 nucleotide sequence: TGCGCCAGCAGCCCGAAACAGGGATACTCCTACGAGCAGTACTTC.

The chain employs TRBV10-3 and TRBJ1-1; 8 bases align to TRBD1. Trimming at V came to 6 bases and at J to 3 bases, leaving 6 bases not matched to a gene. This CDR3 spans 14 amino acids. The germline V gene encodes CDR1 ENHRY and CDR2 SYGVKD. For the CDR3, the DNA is TGTGCCATCAGGACGGACAGGGTAGACACTGAAGCTTTCTTT. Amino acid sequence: CAIRTDRVDTEAFF.

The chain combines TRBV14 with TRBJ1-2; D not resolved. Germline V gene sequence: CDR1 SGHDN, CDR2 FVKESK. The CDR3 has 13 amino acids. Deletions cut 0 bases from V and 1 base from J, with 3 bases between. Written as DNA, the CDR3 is TGTGCCAGCAGCCAAGAGATTAACTATGGCTACACCTTC. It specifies CASSQEINYGYTF. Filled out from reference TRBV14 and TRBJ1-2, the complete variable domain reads EAGVTQFPSHSVIEKGQTVTLRCDPISGHDNLYWYRRVMGKEIKFLLHFVKESKQDESGMPNNRFLAERTGGTYSTLKVQPAELEDSGVYFCASSQEINYGYTFGSGTRLTVV.

Here the CDR3 DNA reads TGTGCCAGCAGTTCCGGTGGCAGCCGAAATTCACCCCTCCACTTT. The encoded protein is CASSSGGSRNSPLHF. The J gene is TRBJ1-6, the V gene TRBV6-6; no firm D call. The CDR3 consists of 15 residues. Trimming pared 4 bases from V and 7 bases from J, leaving 14 bases between. The germline CDR1 and CDR2 sequences are MNHNY and SVGAGI (reference sequence).

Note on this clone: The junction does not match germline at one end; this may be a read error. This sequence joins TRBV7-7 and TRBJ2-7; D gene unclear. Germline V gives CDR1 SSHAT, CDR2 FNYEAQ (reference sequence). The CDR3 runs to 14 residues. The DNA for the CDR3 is TGTGCTAGCAGTCCTGACCTTCAATCCTACGAGCAGTACTTC. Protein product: CASSPDLQSYEQYF.

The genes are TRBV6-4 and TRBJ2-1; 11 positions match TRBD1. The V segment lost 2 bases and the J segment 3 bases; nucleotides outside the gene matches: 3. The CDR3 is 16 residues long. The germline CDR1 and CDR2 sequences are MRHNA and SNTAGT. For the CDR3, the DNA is TGTGCCAGCAGTGACCTCGGGACAGGGGGCTACAATGAGCAGTTCTTC. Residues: CASSDLGTGGYNEQFF.

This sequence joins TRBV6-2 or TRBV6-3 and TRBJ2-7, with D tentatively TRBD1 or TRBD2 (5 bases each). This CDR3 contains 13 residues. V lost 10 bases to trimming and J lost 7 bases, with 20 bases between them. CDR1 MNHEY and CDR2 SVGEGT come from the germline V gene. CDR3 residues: CATTPGSYGEQYF. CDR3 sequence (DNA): TGTGCCACCACCCCAGGGAGCTACGGGGAGCAGTACTTC.

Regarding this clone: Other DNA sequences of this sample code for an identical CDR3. The CDR3 region is CASSPGRSTDTQYF. The CDR3 DNA reads TGTGCCAGCAGCCCCGGGAGGTCCACAGATACGCAGTATTTT. The V call is TRBV11-3, the J call TRBJ2-3; 7 positions agree with TRBD2. CDR3 length equals 14 residues. V lost 5 bases to trimming and J lost 2 bases; unmatched junction nucleotides: 4. The germline V gene has CDR1 SGHNT and CDR2 YENEEA.

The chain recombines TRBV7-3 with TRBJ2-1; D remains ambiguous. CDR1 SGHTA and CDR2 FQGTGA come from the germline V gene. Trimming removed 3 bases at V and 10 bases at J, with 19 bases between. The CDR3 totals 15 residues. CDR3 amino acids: CASSFEGLPEGEQFF. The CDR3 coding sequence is TGTGCCAGCAGCTTCGAAGGGCTACCAGAAGGGGAGCAGTTCTTC.

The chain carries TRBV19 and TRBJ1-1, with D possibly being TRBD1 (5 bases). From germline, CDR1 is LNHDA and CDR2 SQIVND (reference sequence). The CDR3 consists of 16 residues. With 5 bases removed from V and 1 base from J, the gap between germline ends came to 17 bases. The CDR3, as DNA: TGTGCCAGTAGTGGGACTTTGGGAATCCGGAACACTGAAGCTTTCTTT. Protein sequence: CASSGTLGIRNTEAFF.

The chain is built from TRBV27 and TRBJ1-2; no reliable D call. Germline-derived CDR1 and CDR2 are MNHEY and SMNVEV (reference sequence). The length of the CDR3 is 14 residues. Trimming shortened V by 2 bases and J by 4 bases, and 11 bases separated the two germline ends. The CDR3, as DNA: TGTGCCAGCAGTTTAGAAAGCAGGTCCTATGGCTACACCTTC. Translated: CASSLESRSYGYTF.

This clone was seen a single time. The CDR3 coding sequence is TGTGCCAGCACTTTAATGACTGGACGGAATAATTCACCCCTCCACTTT. Its protein product is CASTLMTGRNNSPLHF. The chain has TRBV7-9 and TRBJ1-6; the D is unclear. The CDR3 is 16 residues long. V lost 7 bases, J lost 5 bases, and 18 bases lay in between. Germline V CDR1 and CDR2: SEHNR, FQNEAQ (reference sequence).

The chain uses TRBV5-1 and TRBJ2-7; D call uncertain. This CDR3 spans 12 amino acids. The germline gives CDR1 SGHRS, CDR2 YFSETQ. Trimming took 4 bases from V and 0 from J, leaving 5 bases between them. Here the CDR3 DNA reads TGCGCCAGCAGCCCCCCCTCCTACGAGCAGTACTTC. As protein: CASSPPSYEQYF.

CDR3 nucleotide sequence: TGTGCCACCAGTGATGGGGGGGTGGCAGCGGCAACTAATGAAAAACTGTTTTTT. Protein: CATSDGGVAAATNEKLFF. The gene calls are TRBV24-1 and TRBJ1-4; TRBD1 is a possible D gene (5 bases). This CDR3 contains 18 residues. V gave up 3 bases and J gave up 0 bases, with 16 bases separating them. Germline CDR1 reads KGHDR; CDR2 reads SFDVKD.

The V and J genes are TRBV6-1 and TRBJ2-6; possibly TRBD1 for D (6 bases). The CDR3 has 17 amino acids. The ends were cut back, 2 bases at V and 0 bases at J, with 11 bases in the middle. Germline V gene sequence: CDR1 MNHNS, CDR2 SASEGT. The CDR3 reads CASSEQGQISGANVLTF. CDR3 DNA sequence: TGTGCCAGCAGTGAACAGGGACAAATCTCTGGGGCCAACGTCCTGACTTTC.

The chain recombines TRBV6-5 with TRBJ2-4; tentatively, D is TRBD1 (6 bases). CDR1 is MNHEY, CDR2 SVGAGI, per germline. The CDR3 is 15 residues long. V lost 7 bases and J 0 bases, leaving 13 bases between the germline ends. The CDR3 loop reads CASTFQGLAKNIQYF. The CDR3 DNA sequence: TGTGCCAGCACTTTTCAGGGGTTAGCCAAAAACATTCAGTACTTC.

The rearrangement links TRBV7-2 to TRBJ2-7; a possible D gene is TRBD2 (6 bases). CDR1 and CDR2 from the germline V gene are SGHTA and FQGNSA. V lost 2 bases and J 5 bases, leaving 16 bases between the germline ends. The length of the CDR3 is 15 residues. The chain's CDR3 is CASSLSGREVHEQYF. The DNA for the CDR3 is TGTGCCAGCAGCTTATCAGGCAGGGAGGTCCACGAGCAGTACTTC.

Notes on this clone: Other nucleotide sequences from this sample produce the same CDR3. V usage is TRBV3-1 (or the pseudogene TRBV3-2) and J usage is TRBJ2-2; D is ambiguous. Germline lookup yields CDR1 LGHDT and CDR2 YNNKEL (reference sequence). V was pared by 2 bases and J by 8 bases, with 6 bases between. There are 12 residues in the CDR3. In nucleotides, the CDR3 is TGTGCCAGCAGCCAACTAGTTGGGGAGCTGTTTTTT. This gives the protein CASSQLVGELFF.

The CDR3 reads CASSSTGNSYNEQFF. DNA for the CDR3: TGTGCCAGCAGCTCGACAGGTAACTCCTACAATGAGCAGTTCTTC. The chain employs TRBV7-3 and TRBJ2-1; possible D gene TRBD1, 6 bases. The germline V gene has CDR1 SGHTA and CDR2 FQGTGA. This CDR3 is 15 amino acids long. V was shortened by 4 bases and J by 0 bases, with 10 bases between the two germline ends.

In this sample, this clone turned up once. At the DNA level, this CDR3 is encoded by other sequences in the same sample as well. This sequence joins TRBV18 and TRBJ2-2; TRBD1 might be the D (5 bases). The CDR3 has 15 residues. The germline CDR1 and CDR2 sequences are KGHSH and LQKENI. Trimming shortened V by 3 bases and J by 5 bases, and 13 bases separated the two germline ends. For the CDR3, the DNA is TGTGCCAGCTCACCGTCCCAGGGTGGTACCGGGGAGCTGTTTTTT. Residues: CASSPSQGGTGELFF.